Shown below are 22 T cell receptor beta chains from a single sample sequenced in a study of T cells after yellow fever vaccination. One entry per CDR3 protein results from TCRdb running MiXCR on the 5' RACE reads. The sample comprises a few hundred thousand distinct CDR3 sequences, less than 4.5% of which are singletons, and 20% to 30% rests with the top ten. The sample in question was PBMCs, obtained on the day of the yellow fever booster vaccination. Receptors originate from a man between 18 and 29 years old who received the YFV17D yellow fever vaccine.

The chain carries TRBV7-1 and TRBJ1-1; D may be TRBD1 (6 bases). TRBV7-1 belongs to the ORF category, with a function that is uncertain. V lost 3 bases, J lost 6 bases, and 17 bases lay in between. The CDR3 is 15 amino acids. The CDR3 is CASSSQGSVVAEAFF. CDR3 nucleotides: TGTGCCAGCAGCTCCCAGGGGAGTGTAGTAGCTGAAGCTTTCTTT.

At least ten counts were recorded for this clonotype. This rearrangement joins TRBV6-2 or TRBV6-3 to TRBJ2-1; TRBD2 matches at 7 bases. J was trimmed by 7 bases and V by 2 bases; bases with no gene match: 5. The germline CDR1 and CDR2 sequences are MNHEY and SVGEGT. The CDR3 is 14 residues long. The CDR3 sequence is CASSYDQGGNEQFF. CDR3 nucleotides: TGTGCCAGCAGTTACGATCAGGGAGGGAATGAGCAGTTCTTC.

The table lists this clonotype with many counts. This chain connects TRBV29-1 to TRBJ2-5; D remains unclear. CDR3 length: 11 amino acids. V lost 3 bases and J lost 4, with 6 bases in between. Germline V gene data show CDR1 as SQVTM and CDR2 as ANQGSEA. CDR3 in DNA: TGCAGCGTTGAGAAGGGAGAGACCCAGTACTTC. Encoded protein: CSVEKGETQYF.

This clonotype has just a few counts. This chain connects TRBV4-1 to TRBJ1-5; 9 nucleotides agree with TRBD1. CDR1 and CDR2 from the germline V gene are MGHRA and YSYEKL. The CDR3 length is 15 residues. V trimming: 4 bases; J trimming: 6 bases; junction bases outside the gene matches: 7. In DNA, the CDR3 is TGCGCCAGCAGCCCGTGGACAGGGGAAGCTCAGCCCCAGCATTTT. Its protein is CASSPWTGEAQPQHF.

This clonotype was detected ten times or more. The chain couples TRBV4-3 to TRBJ2-1; D perhaps matches TRBD2 (5 bases). Germline loops: CDR1 LGHNA, CDR2 YSLEER. V was cut by 2 bases and J by 6 bases, with 14 bases left in between. CDR3 length equals 15 residues. The CDR3, as DNA: TGCGCCAGCAGCCAACGAGGGCACTACCTCAATGAGCAGTTCTTC. As protein: CASSQRGHYLNEQFF.

This clonotype was detected many times. The chain has TRBV7-9 and TRBJ2-1, with a tentative D call TRBD1 (5 bases). V was shortened by 2 bases and J by 5 bases, with 16 bases between the two germline ends. The V gene's germline CDR1 is SEHNR and CDR2 FQNEAQ (reference sequence). This CDR3 contains 16 residues. The CDR3 region is CASSLIPPLGDNEQFF. The CDR3 DNA is TGTGCCAGCAGCTTAATCCCACCCCTAGGGGACAATGAGCAGTTCTTC.

In its sample, this clonotype was seen many times. The gene calls are TRBV4-3 and TRBJ2-7; unclear D gene. The length of the CDR3 is 16 residues. Germline loops: CDR1 LGHNA, CDR2 YSLEER. The V gene lost 1 base and the J gene lost 6 bases, with 19 bases spanning the gap. Here the CDR3 reads CASSQAFEIRYGEQYF. The CDR3 DNA reads TGCGCCAGCAGCCAAGCATTTGAGATCCGCTACGGCGAGCAGTACTTC.

This clonotype was counted at least ten times. This sequence joins TRBV7-2 and TRBJ2-1, with a tentative D call TRBD2 (7 bases). Trimming took 1 base from V and 6 from J, leaving 16 bases between them. Germline CDR1 is SGHTA and CDR2 is FQGNSA. This CDR3 is 16 amino acids long. The CDR3, as DNA: TGTGCCAGCAGCTTAGAAGGGGGGGGCAGTTTCAATGAGCAGTTCTTC. As protein: CASSLEGGGSFNEQFF.

This clonotype was picked up a small number of times. The chain couples TRBV5-6 to TRBJ1-2; D remains ambiguous. CDR1 is SGHDT, CDR2 YYEEEE, per germline. V lost 1 base, J lost 1 base, and 8 bases lay in between. CDR3 length: 14 residues. The CDR3 region is CASSLYGFNYGYTF. Here the CDR3 DNA reads TGTGCCAGCAGCTTGTACGGATTTAACTATGGCTACACCTTC.

The V and J genes are TRBV7-8 and TRBJ2-2, with D tentatively TRBD2 (6 bases). Trimming shortened V by 8 bases and J by 5 bases, and 15 bases separated the two germline ends. The CDR3 runs 14 residues. Germline lookup yields CDR1 SGHVS and CDR2 FQNEAQ. The CDR3 DNA reads as TGTGCCAGCCCCCCCCCGGGGGAAACCGGGGAGCTGTTTTTT. Translating it yields CASPPPGETGELFF.

This clonotype was recorded at least ten times. This chain links TRBV6-5 with TRBJ1-3; TRBD1 is a possible D gene (5 bases). Germline CDR1 MNHEY, CDR2 SVGAGI. Trimming removed 0 bases from V and 8 bases from J, with 11 bases in between. This CDR3 is 14 amino acids long. CDR3 nucleotide sequence: TGTGCCAGCAGTTACTCGAGGGGTACCGACACCATATATTTT. This translates into CASSYSRGTDTIYF.

V usage is TRBV4-2 and J usage is TRBJ2-5; the D gene could be TRBD1 or TRBD2 (6 bases each). Germline CDR1 and CDR2: LGHNA and YNFKEQ. V gave up 0 bases and J gave up 7 bases, with 18 bases separating them. The length of the CDR3 is 16 residues. The CDR3 DNA sequence: TGTGCCAGCAGCCAAGATGGGACCTGGGGGGCGGGGACCCAGTACTTC. This translates into CASSQDGTWGAGTQYF.

The chain links TRBV15 to TRBJ2-7; unclear D gene. This CDR3 has 12 amino acids. V was cut by 4 bases and J by 4 bases, with 8 bases left in between. Germline CDR1 and CDR2: LNHNV and YYDKDF (reference sequence). The CDR3 protein is CATSNVGYEQYV. Written as DNA, the CDR3 is TGTGCCACCAGCAATGTAGGGTACGAGCAGTACGTC.

This clonotype came up many times. V usage is TRBV7-9 and J usage is TRBJ1-4; D call uncertain. The germline gives CDR1 SEHNR, CDR2 FQNEAQ (reference sequence). The CDR3 has 17 residues. V lost 4 bases, J lost 5 bases, and 20 bases lay in between. As DNA, the CDR3 is TGTGCCAGCAGCTCCATGAGGTCAAAGGAGCGGAATGAAAAACTGTTTTTT. This translates into CASSSMRSKERNEKLFF.

This clonotype was recorded many times. CDR3 sequence: CATSREFGGHSADTQYF. In nucleotides, the CDR3 is TGTGCCACCAGCAGAGAATTCGGAGGGCATAGTGCAGATACGCAGTATTTT. This chain joins TRBV15 and TRBJ2-3; D might be TRBD2 (6 bases). Germline V gives CDR1 LNHNV, CDR2 YYDKDF (reference sequence). The CDR3 sequence is 17 residues long. Trimming took 0 bases from V and 4 from J, leaving 17 bases between them.

This clonotype was seen ten or more times. The chain has TRBV4-1 and TRBJ2-1; 7 bases line up with TRBD1. The V gene end was trimmed by 6 bases and the J gene end by 6 bases; junction bases not matched to a gene: 5. The CDR3 sequence is 13 residues long. The germline V gene encodes CDR1 MGHRA and CDR2 YSYEKL. The CDR3 DNA reads as TGCGCCAGCAGAGACTCAGGGGGCAATGAGCAGTTCTTC. It is translated as CASRDSGGNEQFF.

This chain links TRBV4-3 with TRBJ1-2; 7 bases align to TRBD1. The CDR3 runs to 17 residues. V was clipped by 1 base and J by 4 bases; unmatched bases: 12. Germline V gene sequence: CDR1 LGHNA, CDR2 YSLEER. The chain's CDR3 is CASSQGGLGRGGYGYTF. The CDR3 bases are TGCGCCAGCAGCCAAGGAGGCCTCGGCAGGGGGGGCTATGGCTACACCTTC.

This chain links TRBV6-2 or TRBV6-3 with TRBJ1-1; D call uncertain. V was pared by 6 bases and J by 6 bases, with 20 bases between. Per the germline V gene, CDR1 is MNHEY and CDR2 is SVGEGT. The CDR3 has 15 amino acids. For the CDR3, the DNA is TGTGCCAGCAGACATCAAGGGCGAGGTTACGCTGAAGCTTTCTTT. Residues: CASRHQGRGYAEAFF.

This clonotype was seen ten or more times. The chain joins TRBV7-2 to TRBJ2-1, with D perhaps matching TRBD1 (5 bases). CDR3 size: 14 residues. V was trimmed by 0 bases and J by 6 bases, leaving 9 bases between them. Germline V gene sequence: CDR1 SGHTA, CDR2 FQGNSA. In DNA, the CDR3 is TGTGCCAGCAGCTTAGCTGGGGCCCTCAATGAGCAGTTCTTC. The encoded protein is CASSLAGALNEQFF.

This clonotype has a count of ten or more. The J gene is TRBJ1-6, the V gene TRBV12-3 or TRBV12-4, with D possibly matching TRBD1 (5 bases). V lost 4 bases, J lost 9 bases, and 13 bases lay in between. The CDR3 loop spans 14 amino acids. This CDR3 is CASSWDGLFSPLHF. CDR3 sequence (DNA): TGTGCCAGCAGTTGGGACGGGCTTTTTTCACCCCTCCACTTT.

This clonotype has at least ten counts. The V and J genes are TRBV5-1 and TRBJ2-5; D is possibly TRBD1 (5 bases). Germline V gene lookup returns CDR1 SGHRS and CDR2 YFSETQ. There are 13 residues in the CDR3. Deletions cut 4 bases from V and 0 bases from J, with 7 bases between. CDR3 bases: TGCGCCAGCAGCCAGGGCCACCAAGAGACCCAGTACTTC. Translating gives CASSQGHQETQYF.

This chain joins TRBV12-3 or TRBV12-4 and TRBJ2-3; a weak D match, TRBD1 (6 bases). V was clipped by 8 bases and J by 0 bases, with 12 bases between them. The CDR3 is made up of 14 amino acids. The CDR3 loop is CASGLGASTDTQYF. Written as DNA, the CDR3 is TGTGCCAGCGGGTTGGGGGCTAGCACAGATACGCAGTATTTT.